This section outlines one T cell receptor beta chain sequence together with its context. The record originates from a study of shared clonotypes between healthy human individuals. The assay was immunoSEQ multiplex PCR, and TCRdb's table has in-frame clones only and misses some. The table has roughly 2.5 million clones, around 90% seen once. V lost 5 bases, J lost 3 bases, and 6 bases stayed unmatched. There are 14 residues in the CDR3. Per the germline V gene, CDR1 is MDHEN and CDR2 is SYDVKM. Sequencing was carried out using naive CD4+ T cells sorted from blood. Subset denoted: CD45RA+ positively selected. This receptor was taken from a young man in good health. V gene TRBV28 combines with J gene TRBJ2-7; 8 bases line up with TRBD1. CDR3 residues: CASSPPGQDYEQYF. Here the CDR3 DNA reads TGTGCCAGCAGTCCCCCGGGACAGGACTACGAGCAGTACTTC.